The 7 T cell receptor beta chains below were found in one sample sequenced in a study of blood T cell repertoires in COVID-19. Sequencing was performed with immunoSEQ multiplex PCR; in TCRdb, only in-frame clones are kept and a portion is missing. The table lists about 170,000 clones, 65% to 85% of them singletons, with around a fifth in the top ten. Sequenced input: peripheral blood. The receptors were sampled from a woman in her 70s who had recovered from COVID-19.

CDR3 sequence (DNA): TGTGCCAGCACCCAGGGGGGCCCCAACTATGGCTACACCTTC. Translating gives CASTQGGPNYGYTF. The chain joins TRBV6-5 to TRBJ1-2; 7 bases map to TRBD1. The J segment lost 2 bases and the V segment lost 7 bases, leaving 7 bases of the junction unmatched. CDR3 size: 14 residues. Germline V gene sequence: CDR1 MNHEY, CDR2 SVGAGI.

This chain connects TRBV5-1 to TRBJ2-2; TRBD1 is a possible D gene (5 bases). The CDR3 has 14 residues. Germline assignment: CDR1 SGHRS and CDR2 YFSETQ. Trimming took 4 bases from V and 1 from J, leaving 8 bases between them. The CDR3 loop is CASSQGQNTGELFF. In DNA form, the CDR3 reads TGCGCCAGCAGCCAAGGACAGAACACCGGGGAGCTGTTTTTT. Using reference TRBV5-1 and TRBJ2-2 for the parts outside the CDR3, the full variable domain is KAGVTQTPRYLIKTRGQQVTLSCSPISGHRSVSWYQQTPGQGLQFLFEYFSETQRNKGNFPGRFSGRQFSNSRSEMNVSTLELGDSALYLCASSQGQNTGELFFGEGSRLTVL.

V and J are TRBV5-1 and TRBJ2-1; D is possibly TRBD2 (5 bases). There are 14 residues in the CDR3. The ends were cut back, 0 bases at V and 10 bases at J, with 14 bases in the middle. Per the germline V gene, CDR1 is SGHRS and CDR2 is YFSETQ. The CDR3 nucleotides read TGCGCCAGCAGCTTGGGTCTCCGGGGTAGCGAGCAGTTCTTC. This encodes CASSLGLRGSEQFF.

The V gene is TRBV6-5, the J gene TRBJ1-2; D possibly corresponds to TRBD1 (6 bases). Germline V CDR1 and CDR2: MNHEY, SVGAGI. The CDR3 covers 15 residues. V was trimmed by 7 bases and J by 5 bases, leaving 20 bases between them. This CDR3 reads CASTYWQGPTYGYTF. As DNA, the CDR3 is TGTGCCAGCACCTATTGGCAGGGGCCTACGTATGGCTACACCTTC.

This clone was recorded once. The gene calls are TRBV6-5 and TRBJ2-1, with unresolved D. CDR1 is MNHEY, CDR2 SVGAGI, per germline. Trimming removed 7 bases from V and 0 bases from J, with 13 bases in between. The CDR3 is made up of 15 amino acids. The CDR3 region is CASTPRTVSYNEQFF. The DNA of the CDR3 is TGTGCCAGCACTCCCCGAACAGTCTCCTACAATGAGCAGTTCTTC.

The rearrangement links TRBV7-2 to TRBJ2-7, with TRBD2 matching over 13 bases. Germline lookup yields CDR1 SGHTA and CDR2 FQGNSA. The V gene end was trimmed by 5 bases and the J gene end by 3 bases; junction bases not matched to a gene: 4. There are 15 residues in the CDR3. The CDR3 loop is CASSTTSGRVYEQYF. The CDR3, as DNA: TGTGCCAGCAGCACAACTAGCGGGAGGGTCTACGAGCAGTACTTC.

CDR3 sequence: CAISDPDSYTF. CDR3 in DNA: TGTGCCATCAGTGACCCAGATAGCTACACCTTC. This chain connects TRBV10-3 to TRBJ1-2; D ambiguous. The CDR3 sequence is 11 residues long. The germline CDR1 and CDR2 sequences are ENHRY and SYGVKD. V was clipped by 3 bases and J by 9 bases, with 8 bases between them.